This T cell receptor (beta chain) came from a study of cytomegalovirus exposure and HLA in healthy donors. CDR1 and CDR2 from the germline V gene are LNHDA and SQIVND (reference sequence). V lost 9 bases to trimming and J lost 4 bases, with 18 bases between them. This CDR3 comprises 14 residues. It was with 60 Vbeta and 13 Jbeta primers that the PCR ran. Libraries were prepared by immunoSEQ multiplex PCR; TCRdb keeps only in-frame clonotypes and omits some of them. Of roughly 180,000 clones in the sample, 9.5% were seen once. This clonotype originated in a woman in her 30s in good health and CMV-seropositive. V gene TRBV19 combines with J gene TRBJ1-1; D might be TRBD1 (5 bases). Material: PBMCs. For the CDR3, the DNA is TGTGCCAGCCGGCCCCCAGACAGTTTCACTGAAGCTTTCTTT. Encoded protein: CASRPPDSFTEAFF. The whole variable domain, filled in from reference TRBV19 and TRBJ1-1, reads DGGITQSPKYLFRKEGQNVTLSCEQNLNHDAMYWYRQDPGQGLRLIYYSQIVNDFQKGDIAEGYSVSREKKESFPLTVTSAQKNPTAFYLCASRPPDSFTEAFFGQGTRLTVV.